This T cell receptor (beta chain) was observed in a study of PD-1 blockade in classical Hodgkin lymphoma. Study-wide results and caveats: Repertoire differences lack defined causes, possibly disease activity or prior therapy. It was CD4+ TCR diversity, not CD8+, that rose significantly by C4D1. Exclusion removed patients who began nivolumab under 1 year after ASCT.

CDR1 is MGHRA and CDR2 is YSYEKL in the germline V gene. The CDR3 loop spans 16 amino acids. J gave up 6 bases and V 1 base, and 9 bases lay outside the gene matches. The table came from immunoSEQ multiplex PCR; TCRdb's copy has only in-frame clones and leaves some out. There are about 110,000 clones in the sample; roughly 87% occur only once, and nearly 20% lies in the top ten. In the case of this clone: What it binds is not known.

With no exception, relapse followed autologous stem cell transplantation in all patients, and brentuximab vedotin exposure varied. This chain connects TRBV4-1 to TRBJ1-5; 7 nucleotides agree with TRBD1. Specimen: peripheral blood mononuclear cells (PBMCs), collected before the second cycle of nivolumab. The clonotype comes from a human donor with classical Hodgkin lymphoma. DNA of the CDR3: TGCGCCAGCAGCCAAGGACTACAGGGGAAAGGTCAGCCCCAGCATTTT. Protein sequence: CASSQGLQGKGQPQHF.